Following are 28 T cell receptor beta chains from one sample sequenced in a study of T cell repertoires in cytomegalovirus infection. TCRdb independently ran MiXCR on the reads; one entry per CDR3 protein. Of about 300,000 distinct CDR3 sequences detected, 9.6% appear once; the ten largest clones hold 2.5%. The sample was PBMCs. Receptor source: a human donor in good health (CMV status not recorded). Some clones in this sample may be carry-over from other donors' samples.

This clonotype occurred many times. The chain combines TRBV12-3 or TRBV12-4 with TRBJ2-1; D gene unclear. The CDR3 totals 14 residues. Between the trimmed V and J ends, which lost 1 base and 3 bases, there was a span of 7 bases. The CDR3 is CASSLERYYNEQFF. The CDR3 DNA sequence: TGTGCCAGCAGTTTAGAAAGGTACTACAATGAGCAGTTCTTC.

This clonotype was counted only a few times. The V gene is TRBV7-2, the J gene TRBJ2-2; 7 positions match TRBD1. Germline CDR1 SGHTA, CDR2 FQGNSA. V lost 2 bases and J lost 9; bases outside the gene matches: 3. There are 13 residues in the CDR3. CDR3 residues: CASSLRGGRELFF. As DNA, the CDR3 is TGTGCCAGCAGCTTAAGAGGGGGCCGGGAGCTGTTTTTT.

This clonotype was counted ten times or more. The chain couples TRBV24-1 to TRBJ2-2; no clear D. V dropped 1 base and J dropped 4 bases, with 12 bases sitting between them. Germline V lookup: CDR1 KGHDR, CDR2 SFDVKD. There are 16 residues in the CDR3. This CDR3 reads CATSDFTVPPTGELFF. CDR3 nucleotides: TGTGCCACCAGTGATTTTACGGTTCCTCCCACCGGGGAGCTGTTTTTT.

This clonotype came up many times. The chain links TRBV28 to TRBJ2-6; 12 bases agree with TRBD1. The V and J ends lost 3 bases and 7 bases, in that order; junction bases with no gene match: 19. The CDR3 is 21 residues long. The germline gives CDR1 MDHEN, CDR2 SYDVKM. CDR3 residues: CASSLVSGQGASLVFANVLTF. CDR3 nucleotide sequence: TGTGCCAGCAGTTTGGTATCGGGACAGGGGGCGTCTCTCGTTTTCGCCAACGTCCTGACTTTC. The complete variable domain, with remaining parts taken from reference TRBV28 and TRBJ2-6, reads DVKVTQSSRYLVKRTGEKVFLECVQDMDHENMFWYRQDPGLGLRLIYFSYDVKMKEKGDIPEGYSVSREKKERFSLILESASTNQTSMYLCASSLVSGQGASLVFANVLTFGAGSRLTVL.

At least ten counts were recorded for this clonotype. This CDR3 is CASSLAGGAVREKLFF. The CDR3 bases are TGTGCCAGCAGCTTAGCGGGGGGGGCAGTGCGTGAAAAACTGTTTTTT. The V gene is TRBV7-8, the J gene TRBJ1-4; D perhaps matches TRBD1 (6 bases). The CDR3 is made up of 16 amino acids. Germline V gene sequence: CDR1 SGHVS, CDR2 FQNEAQ. V lost 0 bases, J lost 7 bases, and 15 bases lay in between.

V gene TRBV13 combines with J gene TRBJ2-7; the match to TRBD1 covers 8 bases. Germline CDR1 reads PRHDT; CDR2 reads FYEKMQ (reference sequence). The CDR3 is 14 amino acids. Unmatched junction bases numbered 7, after V lost 6 bases and J lost 3 bases. DNA of the CDR3: TGTGCCAGCAGTCCCGGGACAGGCAACTACGAGCAGTACGTC. This sequence encodes CASSPGTGNYEQYV.

This clonotype was found many times. The chain links TRBV2 to TRBJ2-7; no clear D gene. In germline, CDR1 is SNHLY, CDR2 FYNNEI. The CDR3 has 13 amino acids. V lost 7 bases and J 5 bases, leaving 15 bases between the germline ends. In nucleotides, the CDR3 is TGTGCCAGCAATCCGGGCCGGTCCAACGAGCAGTACTTC. Encoded protein: CASNPGRSNEQYF.

This clonotype was picked up a small number of times. V usage is TRBV7-6 and J usage is TRBJ1-5, with 11 bases matching TRBD1. V dropped 5 bases and J dropped 9; count of bases not matched to a gene: 6. From germline, CDR1 is SGHVS and CDR2 FNYEAQ. This CDR3 region has 14 residues. The CDR3 bases are TGTGCCAGCAGCCCCAGGACAGGGGGCTGGCCCCAGCATTTT. Its translation: CASSPRTGGWPQHF.

In this sample, this clonotype turned up many times. J is TRBJ1-1 and V is TRBV7-2; no clear D gene. V shed 3 bases and J shed 0 bases, with 8 bases lying between them. The CDR3 extends over 14 amino acids. CDR1 and CDR2 from the germline V gene are SGHTA and FQGNSA. This chain's CDR3 is CASSFRRLNTEAFF. In DNA, the CDR3 is TGTGCCAGCAGCTTCCGACGGCTGAACACTGAAGCTTTCTTT.

This clonotype has ten or more counts. V gene TRBV20-1 combines with J gene TRBJ2-3; tentative D call: TRBD2 (7 bases). Germline CDR1 is DFQATT and CDR2 is SNEGSKA (reference sequence). The CDR3 extends over 14 amino acids. The V gene lost 5 bases and the J gene lost 5 bases, with 17 bases spanning the gap. CDR3 loop: CSAPTGGAEDTQYF. The CDR3 region has the DNA TGCAGTGCTCCCACTGGGGGGGCCGAAGATACGCAGTATTTT.

The chain couples TRBV14 to TRBJ2-5, with D perhaps assigned TRBD1 or TRBD2 (7 bases each). Trimming stripped 5 bases from V and 4 bases from J, with 17 bases between. The CDR3 is made up of 15 amino acids. Germline V lookup: CDR1 SGHDN, CDR2 FVKESK. CDR3 bases: TGTGCCAGCAGCTTGCGACAGGGAGGGACAGAGACCCAGTACTTC. Protein sequence: CASSLRQGGTETQYF.

In this sample, this clonotype turned up once. This chain joins TRBV5-5 and TRBJ1-1, with TRBD1 matching over 7 bases. V lost 6 bases and J lost 8; bases outside the gene matches: 10. This CDR3 contains 13 residues. The germline V gene has CDR1 SGHKS and CDR2 YYEKEE (reference sequence). As DNA, the CDR3 is TGTGCCAGCACTTGGCAGGGGGGTCAGGAAGCTTTCTTT. This encodes CASTWQGGQEAFF.

Comment on this clonotype: With a much larger clone just one base away, this may be a read error. The chain carries TRBV24-1 and TRBJ2-6, with D tentatively TRBD2 (5 bases). Germline loops: CDR1 KGHDR, CDR2 SFDVKD. The CDR3 extends over 15 amino acids. CDR3 loop: CPTSDASTGANVLTF. CDR3 DNA: TGTCCCACCAGTGACGCTAGCACCGGGGCCAACGTCCTGACTTTC.

This clonotype has a count of ten or more. This chain connects TRBV6-1 to TRBJ1-1, with a weak D call TRBD1 (5 bases). CDR3 size: 14 residues. Between the trimmed V and J ends, which lost 5 bases and 8 bases, there was a span of 18 bases. CDR1 MNHNS and CDR2 SASEGT come from the germline V gene. The CDR3 coding sequence is TGTGCCAGCAGTTATGACCGTACGAGGGGAGAAGCTTTCTTT. This encodes CASSYDRTRGEAFF.

This clonotype was counted between two and nine times. This sequence joins TRBV5-1 and TRBJ2-7, with 9 bases fitting TRBD1. CDR3 size: 15 residues. V gave up 2 bases and J gave up 4 bases; unmatched junction bases: 7. Germline assignment: CDR1 SGHRS and CDR2 YFSETQ. CDR3 bases: TGCGCCAGCAGCTTTGGTGGACAGGGGTTTTACGAGCAGTACTTC. Amino acid sequence: CASSFGGQGFYEQYF.

This clonotype came up a few times. The chain links TRBV5-1 to TRBJ2-3; D not certain. The CDR3 consists of 11 residues. Looked up from germline, CDR1 is SGHRS and CDR2 is YFSETQ. V gave up 4 bases and J gave up 5 bases, with 5 bases separating them. The chain's CDR3 is CASSIRDTQYF. In nucleotides, the CDR3 is TGCGCCAGCAGCATTCGAGATACGCAGTATTTT.

With respect to this clonotype: This sequence may be a read error, since a much larger clone differs from it by one base. The V call is TRBV15, the J call TRBJ2-1; 9 positions agree with TRBD1. After removal of 0 bases from V and 8 bases from J, the junction contained 5 bases not matched to a gene. The germline V gene encodes CDR1 LNHNV and CDR2 YYDKDF (reference sequence). The CDR3 consists of 15 residues. For the CDR3, the DNA is TGTGCCACCAGCAGAGAGGGGACAGGGCGCGATGAGCAGTTCTTC. This codes for CATSREGTGRDEQFF. Full variable domain (rest looked up from reference TRBV15 and TRBJ2-1): DAMVIQNPRYQVTQFGKPVTLSCSQTLNHNVMYWYQQKSSQAPKLLFHYYDKDFNNEADTPDNFQSRRPNTSFCFLDIRSPGLGDTAMYLCATSREGTGRDEQFFGPGTRLTVL.

Many counts were recorded for this clonotype. V is TRBV25-1 and J is TRBJ2-5, with TRBD1 as a possible D gene (6 bases). The CDR3 runs 15 residues. Trimming left V 2 bases short and J 1 base short, with 11 bases between. Germline assignment: CDR1 MGHDK and CDR2 SYGVNS. The CDR3 coding sequence is TGTGCCAGCAGTGAAGTCCGGGACATCCAAGAGACCCAGTACTTC. It codes for CASSEVRDIQETQYF.

This clonotype has a handful of counts. The chain has TRBV5-1 and TRBJ2-1, with TRBD2 matching over 13 bases. The V segment lost 1 base and the J segment 10 bases; nucleotides outside the gene matches: 8. The CDR3 has 16 residues. Germline CDR1 is SGHRS and CDR2 is YFSETQ. The chain's CDR3 is CASSLSTSGGASEQFF. The CDR3 DNA follows: TGCGCCAGCAGCTTGAGTACTAGCGGGGGGGCATCCGAGCAGTTCTTC. The complete variable domain, with remaining parts taken from reference TRBV5-1 and TRBJ2-1, reads KAGVTQTPRYLIKTRGQQVTLSCSPISGHRSVSWYQQTPGQGLQFLFEYFSETQRNKGNFPGRFSGRQFSNSRSEMNVSTLELGDSALYLCASSLSTSGGASEQFFGPGTRLTVL.

In regard to this clonotype: This could be a read error, since a much larger clone is one nucleotide away. The genes are TRBV2 and TRBJ2-5, with D possibly matching TRBD1 (7 bases). This CDR3 is 13 amino acids long. CDR1 SNHLY and CDR2 FYNNEI come from the germline V gene. DNA for the CDR3: TGTGCCAGCAGTGTCAGGGGGGAAGACACCCAGTACTTC. Amino acids: CASSVRGEDTQYF.

This clonotype was counted ten times or more. V usage is TRBV7-2 and J usage is TRBJ1-5; possibly TRBD1 for D (5 bases). Trimming left V 4 bases short and J 0 bases short, with 13 bases between. The CDR3 loop spans 16 amino acids. The germline CDR1 and CDR2 sequences are SGHTA and FQGNSA. CDR3: CASSSPGRASNQPQHF. DNA of the CDR3: TGTGCCAGCAGCTCTCCGGGCAGGGCTAGCAATCAGCCCCAGCATTTT.

This clonotype was detected ten times or more. This chain links TRBV10-1 with TRBJ1-4; D gene unclear. The CDR3 is 13 amino acids. Trimming removed 5 bases from V and 5 bases from J, with 9 bases in between. The germline gives CDR1 WNHNN, CDR2 SYGVQD (reference sequence). The chain's CDR3 is CASSPGYNEKLFF. The CDR3 DNA sequence: TGCGCCAGCAGTCCGGGATACAATGAAAAACTGTTTTTT.

On this clonotype: This could be a read error, since a much larger clone is one nucleotide away. The rearrangement joins TRBV28 to TRBJ2-5, with D possibly TRBD1 on 6 matching bases. This CDR3 is built from 16 residues. Germline V lookup: CDR1 MDHEN, CDR2 SYDVKM. The CDR3 loop reads CANSSRYSQGRETQYF. In DNA, the CDR3 is TGTGCCAACAGTTCTCGTTACTCCCAGGGGCGGGAGACCCAGTACTTC.

This clonotype was detected many times. The rearrangement links TRBV4-2 to TRBJ1-1; the D is unclear. Trimming took 2 bases from V and 1 from J, leaving 8 bases between them. Germline V lookup: CDR1 LGHNA, CDR2 YNFKEQ. The CDR3 consists of 14 residues. CDR3 bases: TGTGCCAGCAGCCAATCTCCAGGGAACACTGAAGCTTTCTTT. It yields the protein CASSQSPGNTEAFF.

This clonotype was seen ten or more times. The chain is built from TRBV7-2 and TRBJ1-4; tentatively, D is TRBD1 (5 bases). In germline, CDR1 is SGHTA, CDR2 FQGNSA. The CDR3 contains 15 residues. The V and J ends lost 4 bases and 8 bases respectively, with 17 bases between them. CDR3 bases: TGTGCCAGCAGCTCTTCGACAGCCCCTGGGGAAAAACTGTTTTTT. Translation gives CASSSSTAPGEKLFF.

Comments on this clonotype: It may be a read error: a sequence one base away is much more abundant. This chain uses TRBV27 with TRBJ2-1; no definite D call. Per the germline V gene, CDR1 is MNHEY and CDR2 is SMNVEV (reference sequence). Between the trimmed V and J ends, which lost 4 bases and 6 bases, there was a span of 7 bases. This CDR3 contains 12 residues. The CDR3 DNA is TGTGCCAGCAGTTCGGTGTGCAATGAGCAGTTCTTC. Residues: CASSSVCNEQFF.

Many counts were recorded for this clonotype. The CDR3 DNA follows: TGCAGTGCTTTCGACCCTTATGGAACTGAAGCTTTCTTT. It yields the protein CSAFDPYGTEAFF. The V gene is TRBV20-1, the J gene TRBJ1-1, with no clear D. V was shortened by 5 bases and J by 5 bases, with 15 bases between the two germline ends. Germline-derived CDR1 and CDR2 are DFQATT and SNEGSKA (reference sequence). The CDR3 is made up of 13 amino acids.

In its sample, this clonotype was seen many times. The genes are TRBV20-1 and TRBJ2-2; tentative D call: TRBD1 (6 bases). CDR3 length equals 13 residues. The germline V and J ends were trimmed by 1 base and 6 bases, with 9 bases remaining between them. Germline V gene data show CDR1 as DFQATT and CDR2 as SNEGSKA (reference sequence). CDR3 coding DNA: TGCAGTGCTAGAGCACAGGGTCCCGGGGAGCTGTTTTTT. Encoded protein: CSARAQGPGELFF.